Listed below are T cell receptor beta chains from one sample, sequenced in a study of a mutant IDH1 vaccine in newly diagnosed glioma. For these receptors, no antigen is known. Only in-frame clones appear in the TCRdb table, and some are missing; sequencing was by immunoSEQ multiplex PCR. This repertoire shows fewer than 150,000 clones, under 90% found once; its top ten account for 0.5% to 0.65%. The starting material was PBMCs, obtained from a glioma patient whose treatment included an IDH1 peptide vaccine. The origin of the receptors is a woman in her forties or fifties with glioma. The CDR3 runs from the conserved cysteine through the conserved F or W. D genes are given only for firm matches. Clone size is not always given. Where it is, it says once, few, many or a class for expanded clones.

>TRBJ2-2|TRBV19|-|TRBD2
TGTGCCAGTAGTATATATGGACTAGCGGGAAAGGGGGAGCTGTTTTTT
CASSIYGLAGKGELFF
>TRBJ2-5|TRBV5-1|-|-
TGCGCCAGCAGCTTGGCCGAAGAGACCCAGTACTTC
CASSLAEETQYF
>TRBJ2-5|TRBV28|-|TRBD1
TGTGCCAGCAGTTTTGGGACAGTTGGGGTAAGAGAGACCCAGTACTTC
CASSFGTVGVRETQYF
>TRBJ1-1|TRBV11-2|-|-
TGTGCCAGCAGCCTTGGGGGGGGTTTCACTGAAGCTTTCTTT
CASSLGGGFTEAFF
>TRBJ2-3|TRBV2|-|TRBD1
TGTGCCAGGCGACAGGGGCGGAACACAGATACGCAGTATTTT
CARRQGRNTDTQYF
>TRBJ2-7|TRBV28|-|-
TGTGCCAGCAGTTCTCACGACAGGATCTACGAGCAGTACTTC
CASSSHDRIYEQYF
>TRBJ1-5|TRBV4-2|many|TRBD1
TGTGCCAGCAGCCAACGGGACAGGGGCGGTCAGCCCCAGCATTTT
CASSQRDRGGQPQHF
>TRBJ2-1|TRBV11-2|-|-
TGTGCCAGCAGCCCGTACGGGAGTTACAATGAGCAGTTCTTC
CASSPYGSYNEQFF
>TRBJ2-1|TRBV7-9|-|-
TGTGCCAGCAGCTTAAATTTAGTAGAATACAATGAGCAGTTCTTC
CASSLNLVEYNEQFF
>TRBJ2-1|TRBV27|-|TRBD2
TGTGCCAGCAGTTTTCTAGCGGGAGGGCCTGATGAGCAGTTCTTC
CASSFLAGGPDEQFF
>TRBJ2-7|TRBV18|-|TRBD1
TGTGCCAGCTCACCACCGAGAGCTGGGACAGGGACCTACGAGCAGTACTTC
CASSPPRAGTGTYEQYF
>TRBJ2-7|TRBV15|-|TRBD1
TGTGCCACCAGCAGAGAGGGGGGACAGGGCGTCTACGAGCAGTACTTC
CATSREGGQGVYEQYF
>TRBJ1-5|TRBV21-1|few|-
TGTGCCAGCAGCAAAGTTAGGACCTCGGGGAATCAGCCCCAGCATTTT
CASSKVRTSGNQPQHF
>TRBJ2-5|TRBV29-1|-|-
TGCAGCGTTGCGGGTCAGGGGAAAGAGACCCAGTACTTC
CSVAGQGKETQYF
>TRBJ2-7|TRBV4-1|once|TRBD2
TGCGCCAGCAGCCAAGATTGGGGACTAGCGGGAGTCGAGCAGTACTTC
CASSQDWGLAGVEQYF
>TRBJ1-4|TRBV7-2|-|-
TGTGCCAGCAGCCCTTCCCGGGCCTCTGAAAAACTGTTTTTT
CASSPSRASEKLFF
>TRBJ2-3|TRBV6-1|-|TRBD2
TGTGCCAGCCCCGTAGGCGGGAGGGCCACAGATACGCAGTATTTT
CASPVGGRATDTQYF
>TRBJ1-1|TRBV28|-|-
TGTGCCAGCAGTGATTACAGGGCCTCGAACACTGAAGCTTTCTTT
CASSDYRASNTEAFF
>TRBJ1-2|TRBV6-5|-|-
TGTGCCAGCAGTTACGGGGCCCCGGATGGCTACACCTTC
CASSYGAPDGYTF
>TRBJ2-2|TRBV10-1|-|-
TGCGCCAGCAGCTCCCCAGGGACCGGGGAGCTGTTTTTT
CASSSPGTGELFF
>TRBJ1-6|TRBV6-5|-|TRBD1
TGTGCCAGCAGTCTCGGACAGGTCGGCTCACCCCTCCACTTT
CASSLGQVGSPLHF
>TRBJ1-3|TRBV9|few|-
TGTGCCAGCAGCGAGGGGGATCACTCTGGAAACACCATATATTTT
CASSEGDHSGNTIYF
>TRBJ1-5|TRBV19|-|-
TGTGCCAGTAGTATAACAGGAGGCAATCAGCCCCAGCATTTT
CASSITGGNQPQHF
>TRBJ1-2|TRBV13|-|TRBD1
TGTGCCAGCAGCATTGACAGGGAACAAGGCTACACCTTC
CASSIDREQGYTF
>TRBJ1-1|TRBV11-2|once|-
TGTGCCAGCAGCTTAGAGGGCCTTTTAAACACTGAAGCTTTCTTT
CASSLEGLLNTEAFF
>TRBJ2-1|TRBV18|once|TRBD2
TGTGCCAGCTCACCCGGACTAGCGGGAGCGGCGGGTGAGCAGTTCTTC
CASSPGLAGAAGEQFF
>TRBJ1-1|TRBV5-1|-|TRBD1
TGCGCCAGCAGCCTCACAGGGGGTTTGACCACTGAAGCTTTCTTT
CASSLTGGLTTEAFF
>TRBJ2-7|TRBV5-8|-|TRBD1
TGTGCCAGCAGCTCTTCTCCGGGACAGCTCTCCTACGAGCAGTACTTC
CASSSSPGQLSYEQYF
>TRBJ2-1|TRBV4-1|-|-
TGCGCCAGCAGCCAAAGTGCTAGCTACAATGAGCAGTTCTTC
CASSQSASYNEQFF
>TRBJ1-1|TRBV5-3|-|-
TGTGCCGGGGGCGGGAACACTGAAGCTTTCTTT
CAGGGNTEAFF
>TRBJ1-2|TRBV15|-|TRBD1
TGTGCCACCAGCGACCTGGGACAGCGCTATGGCTACACCTTC
CATSDLGQRYGYTF
>TRBJ2-1|TRBV7-6|-|TRBD2
TGTGCCAGCAGCTTAGAGGTGGCTAGCGGGAGGGCTTTTGAGCAGTTCTTC
CASSLEVASGRAFEQFF
>TRBJ2-5|TRBV9|-|-
TGTGCCAGCAGCGAGGGGGTTTTTGAGACCCAGTACTTC
CASSEGVFETQYF
>TRBJ1-1|TRBV7-8|-|-
TGTGCCAGCAGCTTAAAGACCGTTAACACTGAAGCTTTCTTT
CASSLKTVNTEAFF
>TRBJ2-1|TRBV7-7|-|TRBD1
TGTGCTAGCAGCTTAGACCCCTCGGACAGGGGGGACAATGAGCAGTTCTTC
CASSLDPSDRGDNEQFF
>TRBJ2-1|TRBV28|-|-
TGTGCCAGCAGTTTATGGTGGGGAGAGAACAATGAGCAGTTCTTC
CASSLWWGENNEQFF
>TRBJ1-1|TRBV4-1|-|-
TGCGCCAGCAGCCAAGTTCGGACCGGGCAGAGAGCTTTCTTT
CASSQVRTGQRAFF
>TRBJ2-2|TRBV6-4|-|-
TGTGCCAGCAGGCGGGCCCCGAACACCGGGGAGCTGTTTTTT
CASRRAPNTGELFF
>TRBJ2-5|TRBV28|-|-
TGTGCCAGCAGTTTAGGAGAGACCCAGTACTTC
CASSLGETQYF
>TRBJ1-1|TRBV19|few|-
TGTGCCAGTAGTGAGGAAGGGCCCAAGACTGAAGCTTTCTTT
CASSEEGPKTEAFF
>TRBJ2-7|TRBV7-8|-|TRBD2
TGTGCCAGCAGCTTCCGGACTAGCGGAAGCTCCTACGAGCAGTACTTC
CASSFRTSGSSYEQYF
>TRBJ2-7|TRBV27|once|-
TGTGCCAGCAGTCCCACAGGCTACGAGCAGTACTTC
CASSPTGYEQYF
>TRBJ1-2|TRBV14|-|TRBD1
TGTGCCAGCAGCCTGGACAGGGGGCCGGAGGACTATGGCTACACCTTC
CASSLDRGPEDYGYTF
>TRBJ1-5|TRBV4-2|few|TRBD1
TGTGCCAGCAGCCCTCGGGACAGTCTAAATCAGCCCCAGCATTTT
CASSPRDSLNQPQHF
>TRBJ2-5|TRBV9|-|TRBD2
TGTGCCAGCAGCGTAGACCCTAGCGGGATTCAAGAGACCCAGTACTTC
CASSVDPSGIQETQYF
>TRBJ2-5|TRBV5-1|-|-
TGCGCCAGCAGCTCCTTTAGTTACCAAGAGACCCAGTACTTC
CASSSFSYQETQYF
>TRBJ2-1|TRBV5-1|-|TRBD2
TGCGCCAGCAGCCCCCCCCCTAGCGGGTACTACAATGAGCAGTTCTTC
CASSPPPSGYYNEQFF
>TRBJ2-1|TRBV30|-|-
TGTGCCTGGAGCCTGACTAGGTATGAGCAGTTCTTC
CAWSLTRYEQFF
>TRBJ1-2|TRBV30|-|-
TGTGCCTACTCACAGGGCAACTATGGCTACACCTTC
CAYSQGNYGYTF